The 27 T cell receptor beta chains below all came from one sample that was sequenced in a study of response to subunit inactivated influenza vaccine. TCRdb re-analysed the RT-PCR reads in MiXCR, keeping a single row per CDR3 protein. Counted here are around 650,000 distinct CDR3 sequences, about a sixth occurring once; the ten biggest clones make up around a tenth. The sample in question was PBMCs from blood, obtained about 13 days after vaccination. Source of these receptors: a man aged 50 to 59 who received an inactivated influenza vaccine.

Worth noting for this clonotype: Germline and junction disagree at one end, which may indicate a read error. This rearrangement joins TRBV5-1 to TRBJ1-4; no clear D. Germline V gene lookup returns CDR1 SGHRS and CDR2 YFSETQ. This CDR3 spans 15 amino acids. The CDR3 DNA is TGCGCCAGCCGCTTGGCTGCCGGGTTGGATGAAAAACTGTTTTTT. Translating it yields CASRLAAGLDEKLFF.

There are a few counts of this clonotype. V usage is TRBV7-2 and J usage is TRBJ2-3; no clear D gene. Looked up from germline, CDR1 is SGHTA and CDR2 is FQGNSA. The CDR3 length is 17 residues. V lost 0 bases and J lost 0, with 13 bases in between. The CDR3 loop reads CASSLAVGQASTDTQYF. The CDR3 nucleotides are TGTGCCAGCAGCTTAGCGGTAGGGCAGGCTAGCACAGATACGCAGTATTTT.

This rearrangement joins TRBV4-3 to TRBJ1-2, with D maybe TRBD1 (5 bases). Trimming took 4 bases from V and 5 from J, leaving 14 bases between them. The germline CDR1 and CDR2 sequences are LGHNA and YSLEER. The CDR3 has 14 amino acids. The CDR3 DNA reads TGCGCCAGCAGCCCACCGGGACGGGCTTATGGCTACACCTTC. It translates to CASSPPGRAYGYTF.

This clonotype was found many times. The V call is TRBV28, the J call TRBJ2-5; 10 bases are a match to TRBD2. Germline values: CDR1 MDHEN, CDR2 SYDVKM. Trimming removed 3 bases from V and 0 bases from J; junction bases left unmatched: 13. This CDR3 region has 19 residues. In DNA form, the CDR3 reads TGTGCCAGCAGTTTCGTCCTCGGGCTAGCGGGGGTATACCAAGAGACCCAGTACTTC. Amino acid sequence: CASSFVLGLAGVYQETQYF.

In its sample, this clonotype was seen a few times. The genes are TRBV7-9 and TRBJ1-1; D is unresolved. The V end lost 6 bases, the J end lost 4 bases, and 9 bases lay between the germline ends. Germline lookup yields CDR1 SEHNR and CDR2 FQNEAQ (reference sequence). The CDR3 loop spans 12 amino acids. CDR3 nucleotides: TGTGCCAGCAGTTGGATGGGCACTGAAGCTTTCTTT. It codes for CASSWMGTEAFF.

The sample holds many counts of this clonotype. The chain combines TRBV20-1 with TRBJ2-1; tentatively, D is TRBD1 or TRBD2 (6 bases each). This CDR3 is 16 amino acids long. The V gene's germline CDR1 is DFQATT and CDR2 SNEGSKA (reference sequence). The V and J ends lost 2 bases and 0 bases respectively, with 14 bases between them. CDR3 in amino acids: CSARRGGPSSYNEQFF. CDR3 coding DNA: TGCAGTGCTAGAAGAGGGGGGCCCTCCTCCTACAATGAGCAGTTCTTC.

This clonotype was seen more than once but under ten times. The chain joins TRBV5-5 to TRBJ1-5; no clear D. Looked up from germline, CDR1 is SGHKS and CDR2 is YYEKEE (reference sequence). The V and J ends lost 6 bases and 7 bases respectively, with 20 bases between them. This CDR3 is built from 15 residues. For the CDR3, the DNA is TGTGCCAGCACCCTAACTTCCGGTCTCGGGCAGCCCCAGCATTTT. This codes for CASTLTSGLGQPQHF.

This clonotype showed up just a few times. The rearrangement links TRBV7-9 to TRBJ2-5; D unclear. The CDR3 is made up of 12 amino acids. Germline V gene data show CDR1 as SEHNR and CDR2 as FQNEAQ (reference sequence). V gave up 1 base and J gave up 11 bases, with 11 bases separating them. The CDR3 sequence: CASSLGTGMQYF. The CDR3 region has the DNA TGTGCCAGCAGCTTAGGCACGGGTATGCAGTACTTC.

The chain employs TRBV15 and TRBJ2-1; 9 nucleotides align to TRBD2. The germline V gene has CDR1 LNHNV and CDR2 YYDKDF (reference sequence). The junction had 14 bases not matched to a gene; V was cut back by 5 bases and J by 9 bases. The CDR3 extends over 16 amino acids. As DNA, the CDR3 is TGTGCCACCAGCGCAGCGGGGGGCAAAGGAGGAGGTGAGCAGTTCTTC. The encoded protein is CATSAAGGKGGGEQFF.

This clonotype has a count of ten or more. Here the CDR3 reads CSGGGQGGNEQFF. The CDR3 nucleotides are TGCAGCGGCGGGGGGCAGGGCGGCAATGAGCAGTTCTTC. The genes are TRBV29-1 and TRBJ2-1; 8 bases fit TRBD2. J lost 6 bases, V lost 7 bases, and 8 bases had no gene match. Looked up from germline, CDR1 is SQVTM and CDR2 is ANQGSEA. The CDR3 covers 13 residues.

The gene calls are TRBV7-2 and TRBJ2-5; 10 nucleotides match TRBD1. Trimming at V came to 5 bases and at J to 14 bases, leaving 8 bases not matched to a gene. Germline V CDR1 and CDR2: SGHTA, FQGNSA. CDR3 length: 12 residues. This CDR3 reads CASSTRGTGAYF. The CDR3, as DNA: TGTGCCAGCAGCACACGAGGGACAGGGGCATACTTC.

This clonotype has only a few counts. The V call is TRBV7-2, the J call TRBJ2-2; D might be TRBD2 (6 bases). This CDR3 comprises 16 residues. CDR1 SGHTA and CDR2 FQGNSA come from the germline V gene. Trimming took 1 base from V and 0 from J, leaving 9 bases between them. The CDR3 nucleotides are TGTGCCAGCAGCTTAGGGGCTAGCGCGAACACCGGGGAGCTGTTTTTT. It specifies CASSLGASANTGELFF.

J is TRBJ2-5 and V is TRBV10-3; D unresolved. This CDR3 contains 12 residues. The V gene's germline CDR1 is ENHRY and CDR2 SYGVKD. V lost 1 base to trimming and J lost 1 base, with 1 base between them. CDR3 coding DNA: TGTGCCATCAGTGAGTTCCAAGAGACCCAGTACTTC. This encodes CAISEFQETQYF.

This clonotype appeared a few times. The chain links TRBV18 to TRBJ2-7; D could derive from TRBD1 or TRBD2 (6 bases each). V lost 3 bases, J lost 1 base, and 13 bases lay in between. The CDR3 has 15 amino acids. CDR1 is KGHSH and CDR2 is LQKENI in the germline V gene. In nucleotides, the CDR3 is TGTGCCAGCTCACCGGGGGGAAGGGGGTCCTACGAGCAGTACTTC. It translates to CASSPGGRGSYEQYF.

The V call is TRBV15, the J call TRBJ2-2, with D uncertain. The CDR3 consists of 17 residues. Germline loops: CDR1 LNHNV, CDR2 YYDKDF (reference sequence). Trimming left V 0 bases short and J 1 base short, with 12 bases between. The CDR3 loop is CATSRDYSVRNTGELFF. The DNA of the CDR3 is TGTGCCACCAGCAGAGACTACAGTGTGCGGAACACCGGGGAGCTGTTTTTT.

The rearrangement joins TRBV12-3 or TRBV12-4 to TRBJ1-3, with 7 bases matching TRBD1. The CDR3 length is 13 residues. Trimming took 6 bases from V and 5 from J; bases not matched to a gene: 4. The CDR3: CASRETGRNTIYF. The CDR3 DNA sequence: TGTGCCAGCAGGGAGACAGGGAGAAACACCATATATTTT.

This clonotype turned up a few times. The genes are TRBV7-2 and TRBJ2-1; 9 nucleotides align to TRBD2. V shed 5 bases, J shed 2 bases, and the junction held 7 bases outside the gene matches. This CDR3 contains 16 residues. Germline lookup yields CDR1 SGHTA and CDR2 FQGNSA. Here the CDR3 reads CASSLFSGGPYNEQFF. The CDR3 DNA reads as TGTGCCAGCAGCCTTTTTAGCGGGGGACCCTACAATGAGCAGTTCTTC.

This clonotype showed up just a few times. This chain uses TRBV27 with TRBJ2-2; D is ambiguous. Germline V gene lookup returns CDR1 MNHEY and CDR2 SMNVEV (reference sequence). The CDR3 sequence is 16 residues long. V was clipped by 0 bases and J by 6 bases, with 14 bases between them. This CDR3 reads CASSLSTPAPAGELFF. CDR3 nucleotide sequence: TGTGCCAGCAGTTTATCGACACCAGCTCCGGCCGGGGAGCTGTTTTTT.

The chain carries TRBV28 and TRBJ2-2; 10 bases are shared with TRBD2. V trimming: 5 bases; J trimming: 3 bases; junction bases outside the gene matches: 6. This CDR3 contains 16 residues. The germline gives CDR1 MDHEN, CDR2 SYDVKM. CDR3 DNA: TGTGCCAGCAGTATGCCGGGACTAGCGTACACCGGGGAGCTGTTTTTT. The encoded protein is CASSMPGLAYTGELFF.

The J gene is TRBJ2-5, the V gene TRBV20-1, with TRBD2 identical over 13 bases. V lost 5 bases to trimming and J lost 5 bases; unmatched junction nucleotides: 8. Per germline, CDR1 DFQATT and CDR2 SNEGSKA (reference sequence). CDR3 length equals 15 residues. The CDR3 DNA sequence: TGCAGTGCTTCCACTAGCGGGGGGGCGTATGAGACCCAGTACTTC. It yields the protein CSASTSGGAYETQYF.

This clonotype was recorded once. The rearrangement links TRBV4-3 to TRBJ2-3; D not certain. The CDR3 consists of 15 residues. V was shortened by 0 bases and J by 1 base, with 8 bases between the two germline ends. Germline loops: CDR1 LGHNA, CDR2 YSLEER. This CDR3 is CASSQDRMGTDTQYF. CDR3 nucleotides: TGCGCCAGCAGCCAAGATCGAATGGGCACAGATACGCAGTATTTT.

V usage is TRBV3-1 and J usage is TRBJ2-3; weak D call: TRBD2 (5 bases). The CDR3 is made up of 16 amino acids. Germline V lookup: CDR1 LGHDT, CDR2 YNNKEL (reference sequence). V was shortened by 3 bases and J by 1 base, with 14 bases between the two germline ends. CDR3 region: CASSQGAGGGTDTQYF. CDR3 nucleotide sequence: TGTGCCAGCAGCCAGGGAGCCGGAGGAGGCACAGATACGCAGTATTTT.

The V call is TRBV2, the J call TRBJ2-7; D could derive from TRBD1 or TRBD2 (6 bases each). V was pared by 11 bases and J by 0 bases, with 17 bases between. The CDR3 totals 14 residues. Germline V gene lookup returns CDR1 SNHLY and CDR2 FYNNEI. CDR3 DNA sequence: TGTGCCGGGGGTTTTGGGGGGCCCTCCTACGAGCAGTACTTC. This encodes CAGGFGGPSYEQYF.

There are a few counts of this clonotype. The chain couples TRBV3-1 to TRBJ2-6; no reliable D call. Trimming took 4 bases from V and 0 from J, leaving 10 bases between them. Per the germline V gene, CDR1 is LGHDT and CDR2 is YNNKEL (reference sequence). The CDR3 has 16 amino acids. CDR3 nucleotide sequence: TGTGCCAGCAGCCCGCGACTGACCTCTGGGGCCAACGTCCTGACTTTC. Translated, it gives CASSPRLTSGANVLTF.

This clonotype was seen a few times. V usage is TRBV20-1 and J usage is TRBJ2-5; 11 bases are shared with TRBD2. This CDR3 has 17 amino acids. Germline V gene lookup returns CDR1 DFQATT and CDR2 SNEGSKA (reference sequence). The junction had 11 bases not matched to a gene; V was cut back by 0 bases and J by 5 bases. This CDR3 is CSARDTIAGGPRETQYF. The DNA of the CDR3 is TGCAGTGCTAGAGACACTATAGCGGGAGGGCCTCGGGAGACCCAGTACTTC.

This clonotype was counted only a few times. CDR3 coding DNA: TGCAGTGCTAGAGGGGGGGCTCAAGTCGAGACCCAGTACTTC. This sequence encodes CSARGGAQVETQYF. V gene TRBV20-1 combines with J gene TRBJ2-5; D tentatively fits TRBD1 or TRBD2 (6 bases each). The CDR3 length is 14 residues. Germline loops: CDR1 DFQATT, CDR2 SNEGSKA (reference sequence). V was trimmed by 1 base and J by 5 bases, leaving 14 bases between them.

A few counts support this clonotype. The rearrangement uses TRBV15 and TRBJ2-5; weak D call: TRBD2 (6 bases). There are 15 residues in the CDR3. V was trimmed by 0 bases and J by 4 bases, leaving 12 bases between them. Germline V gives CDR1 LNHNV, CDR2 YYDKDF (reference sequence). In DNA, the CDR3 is TGTGCCACCAGCAGAGACCGGGACTTGCCAGAGACCCAGTACTTC. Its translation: CATSRDRDLPETQYF.